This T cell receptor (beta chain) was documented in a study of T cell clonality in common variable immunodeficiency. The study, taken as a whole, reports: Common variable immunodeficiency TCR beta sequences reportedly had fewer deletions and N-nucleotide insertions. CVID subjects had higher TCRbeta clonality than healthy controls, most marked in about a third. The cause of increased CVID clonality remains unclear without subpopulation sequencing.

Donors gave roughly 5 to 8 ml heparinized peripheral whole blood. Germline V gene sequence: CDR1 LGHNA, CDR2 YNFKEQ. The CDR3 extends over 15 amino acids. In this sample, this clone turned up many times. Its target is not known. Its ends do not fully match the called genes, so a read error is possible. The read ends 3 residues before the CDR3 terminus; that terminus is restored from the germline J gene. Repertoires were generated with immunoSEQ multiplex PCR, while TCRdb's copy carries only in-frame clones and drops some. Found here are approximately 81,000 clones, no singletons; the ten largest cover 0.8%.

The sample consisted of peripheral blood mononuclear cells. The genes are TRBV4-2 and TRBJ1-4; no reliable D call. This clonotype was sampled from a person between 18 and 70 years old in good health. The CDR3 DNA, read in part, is TGCGCCAGCAGCCCGACTCTGGGTCTAGAAGAAAAA. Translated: CASSPTLGLEEK. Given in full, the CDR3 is CASSPTLGLEEKLFF.